These T cell receptor beta chains were read from a single sample in a study of siplizumab effects on memory and regulatory T cells. Method: immunoSEQ multiplex PCR; TCRdb's copy keeps in-frame clones and lacks some. Of 70,000 to 100,000 clones in the sample, roughly 93% were seen once. Source material: CD8+ T cells sorted from blood. These receptors were collected from a human donor in good health. The CDR3 runs from the conserved cysteine through the conserved F or W. The order of the fields is V gene, clone size, CDR3 length, D gene, J gene, CDR3 protein, CDR3 DNA. The D gene is left open where the match is weak. Not every row has a clone size; where given, it reads once, few, many or a size class.

>TRBV30|.|13|.|TRBJ1-2
CAWSDVLSYGYTF
TGTGCCTGGAGTGACGTGCTGAGCTATGGCTACACCTTC
>TRBV19|.|14|.|TRBJ2-1
CASAGAVGYNEQFF
TGTGCCAGTGCCGGGGCAGTGGGGTACAATGAGCAGTTCTTC
>TRBV7-7|few|13|.|TRBJ1-1
CASSLRMNTEAFF
TGTGCTAGCAGCTTGAGGATGAACACTGAAGCTTTCTTT
>TRBV6-5|.|15|.|TRBJ2-5
CASSSPLGGVETQYF
TGTGCCAGCAGCTCCCCGCTCGGGGGCGTGGAGACCCAGTACTTC
>TRBV4-1|.|15|.|TRBJ1-2
CASSPPGTPFYGYTF
TGCGCCAGCAGCCCTCCCGGGACACCTTTCTATGGCTACACCTTC
>TRBV4-1|.|12|.|TRBJ2-3
CASSHGRDTQYF
TGCGCCAGCAGCCATGGTCGAGATACGCAGTATTTT
>TRBV10-2|.|17|TRBD2|TRBJ2-2
CASSGLAGAPNTGELFF
TGCGCCAGCAGTGGGCTAGCGGGGGCCCCGAACACCGGGGAGCTGTTTTTT
>TRBV29-1|.|10|.|TRBJ2-1
CSVEEDEQFF
TGCAGCGTTGAAGAGGATGAGCAGTTCTTC
>TRBV6-1|.|14|.|TRBJ1-4
CASSQGTLREKLFF
TGTGCCAGCAGTCAAGGAACTCTTCGGGAAAAACTGTTTTTT
>TRBV13|.|16|TRBD1|TRBJ1-1
CASSPAGTGQNTEAFF
TGTGCCAGCAGCCCAGCCGGGACAGGCCAGAACACTGAAGCTTTCTTT
>TRBV27|.|15|.|TRBJ2-7
CASRPGVDNYYEQYF
TGTGCCAGCAGGCCCGGAGTGGACAATTACTACGAGCAGTACTTC
>TRBV7-9|once|15|TRBD2|TRBJ2-3
CASSLESRGVDTQYF
TGTGCCAGCAGCTTAGAATCGCGGGGGGTAGATACGCAGTATTTT
>TRBV2|.|17|.|TRBJ2-3
CASSEALGAGIVDTQYF
TGTGCCAGCAGTGAAGCGCTAGGGGCGGGTATCGTGGATACGCAGTATTTT
>TRBV7-6|once|13|.|TRBJ1-1
CASSSGGSTEAFF
TGTGCCAGCAGCTCCGGGGGCAGCACTGAAGCTTTCTTT
>TRBV5-6|.|14|.|TRBJ1-3
CASSLWGPGNTIYF
TGTGCCAGCAGCTTGTGGGGGCCTGGAAACACCATATATTTT
>TRBV7-2|.|15|.|TRBJ1-4
CASSLSVGKGNKLFF
TGTGCCAGCAGCTTAAGTGTCGGGAAGGGTAATAAACTGTTTTTT
>TRBV4-1|.|18|.|TRBJ1-2
CASSQSPGQSASNYGYTF
TGCGCCAGCAGCCAATCCCCGGGACAAAGCGCCTCAAACTATGGCTACACCTTC
>TRBV7-9|few|10|.|TRBJ1-1
CASSQSEAFF
TGTGCCAGCAGCCAGTCTGAAGCTTTCTTT
>TRBV7-6|once|14|TRBD1|TRBJ1-4
CASSPGQGLEKLFF
TGTGCCAGCAGCCCGGGACAGGGGTTGGAAAAACTGTTTTTT
>TRBV4-1|.|15|TRBD1|TRBJ1-1
CASRGIGTGEPGAFF
TGCGCCAGCAGGGGAATTGGGACAGGGGAGCCCGGAGCTTTCTTT
>TRBV10-1|.|15|.|TRBJ2-1
CASSVWQGFSGEQFF
TGCGCCAGCAGTGTGTGGCAGGGTTTCTCCGGTGAGCAGTTCTTC
>TRBV11-2|.|17|TRBD2|TRBJ2-7
CASSYRPGTSGKDGQYF
TGTGCCAGCAGCTACCGCCCCGGGACTAGCGGGAAGGACGGGCAGTACTTC
>TRBV5-1|.|15|.|TRBJ2-2
CASSLVASSAGELFF
TGCGCCAGCAGCTTGGTGGCCAGCTCAGCCGGGGAGCTGTTTTTT
>TRBV19|.|13|.|TRBJ2-1
CASSMGLYNEQFF
TGTGCCAGTAGTATGGGCCTTTACAATGAGCAGTTCTTC
>TRBV4-1|.|16|.|TRBJ1-4
CASSQDVLGAGEKLFF
TGCGCCAGCAGCCAAGATGTTTTGGGGGCAGGAGAAAAACTGTTTTTT
>TRBV19|.|12|.|TRBJ2-1
CASSPGNNEQFF
TGTGCCAGTAGTCCGGGGAACAATGAGCAGTTCTTC
>TRBV6-1|.|14|.|TRBJ2-1
CASGLSGLYNEQFF
TGTGCCAGCGGGTTGAGCGGGTTGTACAATGAGCAGTTCTTC
>TRBV4-1|.|13|.|TRBJ2-1
CASSQPPGGEQFF
TGCGCCAGCAGCCAGCCTCCGGGGGGCGAGCAGTTCTTC
>TRBV10-3|.|13|TRBD1|TRBJ2-5
CAIRDRGAETQYF
TGTGCCATCAGAGACAGGGGAGCAGAGACCCAGTACTTC
>TRBV19|.|14|.|TRBJ2-2
CASSPGPLTGELFF
TGTGCCAGTAGTCCAGGGCCACTCACCGGGGAGCTGTTTTTT
>TRBV12-5|.|13|TRBD1|TRBJ2-7
CASGLVQGDEQYF
TGTGCTAGTGGTTTGGTACAGGGGGACGAGCAGTACTTC
>TRBV7-3|.|15|TRBD2|TRBJ2-7
CASGLAGGPGYEQYF
TGTGCCAGCGGACTAGCGGGAGGGCCAGGCTACGAGCAGTACTTC
>TRBV9|.|14|.|TRBJ1-2
CASSVGGTALGYTF
TGTGCCAGCAGCGTAGGAGGGACGGCTTTGGGCTACACCTTC
>TRBV6-5|few|15|.|TRBJ1-2
CASSYSITGSYGYTF
TGTGCCAGCAGTTACTCGATAACAGGGTCCTATGGCTACACCTTC
>TRBV6-5|.|14|.|TRBJ1-2
CASSYFTGNYGYTF
TGTGCCAGCAGTTACTTCACAGGGAACTATGGCTACACCTTC
>TRBV13|.|14|.|TRBJ2-5
CASSPGRLEETQYF
TGTGCCAGCAGCCCAGGTAGACTAGAAGAGACCCAGTACTTC
>TRBV7-3|.|15|.|TRBJ2-1
CASSPGTSPWNEQFF
TGTGCCAGCAGCCCGGGGACCAGTCCCTGGAATGAGCAGTTCTTC
>TRBV7-9|.|12|.|TRBJ1-1
CASSLTGPEAFF
TGTGCCAGCAGTCTCACAGGGCCTGAAGCTTTCTTT
>TRBV7-9|.|12|.|TRBJ2-3
CASSLGTDTQYF
TGTGCCAGCAGCTTAGGTACAGATACGCAGTATTTT
>TRBV27|.|14|TRBD1|TRBJ2-1
CASSHRQGAGEQFF
TGTGCCAGCAGTCATCGACAGGGGGCGGGTGAGCAGTTCTTC
>TRBV7-9|.|15|.|TRBJ2-3
CASSLVQAGTDTQYF
TGTGCCAGCAGCTTAGTTCAGGCCGGCACAGATACGCAGTATTTT
>TRBV27|.|14|TRBD2|TRBJ2-2
CASTVAGVTGELFF
TGTGCCAGCACCGTAGCGGGAGTCACCGGGGAGCTGTTTTTT
>TRBV14|once|13|.|TRBJ2-3
CASSRDTTDTQYF
TGTGCCAGCAGCCGGGACACCACAGATACGCAGTATTTT
>TRBV6-1|.|13|.|TRBJ2-7
CASRGTETYEQYF
TGTGCCAGCAGGGGGACGGAGACCTACGAGCAGTACTTC
>TRBV5-6|few|15|TRBD2|TRBJ2-1
CASSTSGGALVEQFF
TGTGCCAGCAGCACGAGCGGGGGGGCCTTGGTTGAGCAGTTCTTC
>TRBV30|.|16|.|TRBJ2-2
CAWTIEEGSNTGELFF
TGTGCCTGGACCATTGAGGAGGGGTCGAACACCGGGGAGCTGTTTTTT
>TRBV14|.|13|.|TRBJ1-1
CASSQVASTEAFF
TGTGCCAGCAGCCAAGTGGCAAGCACTGAAGCTTTCTTT
>TRBV6-5|.|15|.|TRBJ1-2
CASSYSLSTNYGYTF
TGTGCCAGCAGTTACTCTCTCAGTACTAACTATGGCTACACCTTC
>TRBV7-3|few|14|.|TRBJ2-3
CASSLGYSTDTQYF
TGTGCCAGCAGCTTGGGCTACAGCACAGATACGCAGTATTTT
>TRBV9|.|14|TRBD2|TRBJ2-1
CASSVGGSGIEQFF
TGTGCCAGCAGCGTAGGAGGAAGCGGGATTGAGCAGTTCTTC
>TRBV6-5|.|13|.|TRBJ2-7
CASRPGQGSEQYF
TGTGCCAGCAGACCCGGGCAGGGATCCGAGCAGTACTTC
>TRBV27|.|13|.|TRBJ2-7
CASSPGQSYEQYF
TGTGCCAGCAGCCCCGGACAGTCCTACGAGCAGTACTTC
>TRBV27|.|15|.|TRBJ2-1
CASSLSAGAYNEQFF
TGTGCCAGCAGTTTATCGGCCGGCGCCTACAATGAGCAGTTCTTC
>TRBV5-8|.|13|.|TRBJ2-2
CASRSKGAGELFF
TGTGCCAGCAGGTCCAAGGGGGCCGGGGAGCTGTTTTTT
>TRBV27|once|15|.|TRBJ2-3
CASSLSIVLTDTQYF
TGTGCCAGCAGTTTATCGATAGTACTCACAGATACGCAGTATTTT
>TRBV5-8|.|13|.|TRBJ1-5
CASSLVRNGPQHF
TGTGCCAGCAGCTTGGTCCGTAATGGGCCCCAGCATTTT
>TRBV27|.|14|.|TRBJ2-2
CASSPAGGTGELFF
TGTGCCAGCAGTCCCGCCGGCGGCACCGGGGAGCTGTTTTTT
>TRBV5-4|.|16|.|TRBJ1-1
CASSLGSGSGSTEAFF
TGTGCCAGCAGCTTGGGGTCCGGGTCTGGGAGCACTGAAGCTTTCTTT
>TRBV4-2|.|15|.|TRBJ2-7
CASSQELAPYYEQYF
TGTGCCAGCAGCCAAGAGCTAGCGCCTTACTACGAGCAGTACTTC